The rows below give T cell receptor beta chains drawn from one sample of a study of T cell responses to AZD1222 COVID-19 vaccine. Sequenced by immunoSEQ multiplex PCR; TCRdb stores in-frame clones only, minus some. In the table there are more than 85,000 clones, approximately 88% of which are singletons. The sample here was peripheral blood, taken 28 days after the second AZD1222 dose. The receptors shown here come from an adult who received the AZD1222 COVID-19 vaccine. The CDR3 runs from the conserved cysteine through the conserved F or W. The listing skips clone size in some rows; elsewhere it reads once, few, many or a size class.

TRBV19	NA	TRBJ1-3	CASTDRDTGAGNTIYF
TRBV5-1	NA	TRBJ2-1	CASSPSGGGNNEQFF
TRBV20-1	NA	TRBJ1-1	CSASTPARRNTEAFF
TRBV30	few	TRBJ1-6	CAWASVGKPLHF
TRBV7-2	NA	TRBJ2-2	CASNGGNTGELFF
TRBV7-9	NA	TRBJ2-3	CASSLATGRRGDTQYF
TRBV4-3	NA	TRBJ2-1	CASSQVDRGANEQFF
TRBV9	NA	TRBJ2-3	CASSVVQGTVADTQYF
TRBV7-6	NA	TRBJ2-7	CASSLEPGLAGQTLLYEQYF
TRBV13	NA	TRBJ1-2	CASSLGRGDPNYGYTF
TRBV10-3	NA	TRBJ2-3	CAISGTLAAGTDTQYF
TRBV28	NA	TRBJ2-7	CASSPGGGWSSYEQYF
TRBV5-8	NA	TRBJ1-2	CASSWARLDGYTF
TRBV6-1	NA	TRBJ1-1	CASSDQGAWGAFF
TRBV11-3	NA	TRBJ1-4	CASSLLFGRVEKLFF
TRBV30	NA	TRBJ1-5	CAWSSRGPASNQPQHF
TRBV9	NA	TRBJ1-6	CASSAATDRGSPLHF
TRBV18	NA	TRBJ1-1	CASSPRSGDRNTEAFF
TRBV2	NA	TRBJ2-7	CASSGDTYEQYF
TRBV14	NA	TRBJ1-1	CASSQELMGGVYTEAFF
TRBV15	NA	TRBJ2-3	CATSREVGGTDTQYF
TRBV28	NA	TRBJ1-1	CASIVGWGRTEAFF
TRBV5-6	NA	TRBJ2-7	CASSRRGTGDSEQYF
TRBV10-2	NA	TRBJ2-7	CASSARGSRYEQYF
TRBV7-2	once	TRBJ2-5	CASSLYSGGPQPTQYF
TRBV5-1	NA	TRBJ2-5	CASSPGTSGGRETQYF
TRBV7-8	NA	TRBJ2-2	CASSLGQINTGELFF
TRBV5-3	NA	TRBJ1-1	CARSLAGQNTEAFF
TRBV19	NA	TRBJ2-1	CASSTALGSYNEQFF
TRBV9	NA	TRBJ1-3	CASSVTGAFSGNTIYF
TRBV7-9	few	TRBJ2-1	CASSLRVPGRNNEQFF
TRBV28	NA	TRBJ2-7	CASSEGAGLGDEQYF
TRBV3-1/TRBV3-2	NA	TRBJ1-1	CASSQVGVNTEAFF
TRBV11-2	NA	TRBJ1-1	CASSLERTGKAFF
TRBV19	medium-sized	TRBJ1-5	CASSRTGQGKAQPQHF